The entry below describes one T cell receptor beta chain. The antigen is not known. The sample belongs to a study of shared clonotypes between healthy human individuals. Broader study findings: An expected dependence of interdonor clonotype sharing on sequencing depth was noted.

Germline assignment: CDR1 SGDLS and CDR2 YYNGEE. V gave up 5 bases and J gave up 4 bases, with 20 bases separating them. The CDR3 runs 16 residues. The repertoire was sequenced with immunoSEQ multiplex PCR; TCRdb's copy has only in-frame clones and lacks some. The table lists millions of clones, 80% to 95% of them singletons. The V and J genes are TRBV9 and TRBJ2-3; no clear D. Sample: naive CD4+ T cells from PBMCs. Subset denoted: CD45RA+ positively selected. This sequence originates from a young man in good health. Some clones in this sample may be carry-over from other donors' samples. CDR3 sequence: CASRSSPWSGADTQYF. Written as DNA, the CDR3 is TGTGCCAGCAGATCTTCCCCTTGGTCGGGCGCAGATACGCAGTATTTT.